The 28 T cell receptor beta chains below were found in one sample sequenced in a study of T cells after posttransplantation cyclophosphamide. Sequencing used immunoSEQ multiplex PCR; TCRdb keeps in-frame clones, though not all of them. Observed in the sample are roughly 32,000 clones, none of them singletons. The sequenced material came from PBMCs. The receptors here all came from a woman in her twenties or thirties in good health and a related stem cell transplant donor.

This clone showed up many times. This chain links TRBV7-3 with TRBJ1-2, with D possibly matching TRBD1 (6 bases). Germline lookup yields CDR1 SGHTA and CDR2 FQGTGA. This CDR3 contains 13 residues. V gave up 5 bases and J gave up 6 bases, with 13 bases separating them. CDR3 nucleotides: TGTGCCAGCAGCAAAGCAGCAGGGGATGGCTACACCTTC. Translated, it gives CASSKAAGDGYTF.

This clone was observed many times. The chain is built from TRBV18 and TRBJ2-6; D remains unclear. Germline values: CDR1 KGHSH, CDR2 LQKENI. The CDR3 is 15 amino acids. Trimming removed 2 bases from V and 0 bases from J, with 5 bases in between. CDR3 sequence reads: CASSPIYSGANVLTF. Written as DNA, the CDR3 is TGTGCCAGCTCACCAATTTACTCTGGGGCCAACGTCCTGACTTTC.

There are many counts of this clone. The chain has TRBV2 and TRBJ2-7, with D perhaps matching TRBD1 (6 bases). The germline V gene encodes CDR1 SNHLY and CDR2 FYNNEI. The V and J ends lost 4 bases and 1 base respectively, with 8 bases between them. There are 13 residues in the CDR3. This chain's CDR3 is CASSGTASYEQYF. In nucleotides, the CDR3 is TGTGCCAGCAGTGGGACAGCTTCCTACGAGCAGTACTTC.

The chain has TRBV29-1 and TRBJ1-1, with D possibly being TRBD1 (5 bases). The CDR3 has 15 amino acids. The ends were cut back, 7 bases at V and 3 bases at J, with 21 bases in the middle. Germline V gene lookup returns CDR1 SQVTM and CDR2 ANQGSEA. CDR3 sequence reads: CSGVLGGIFHTEAFF. CDR3 sequence (DNA): TGCAGCGGTGTCCTTGGGGGGATCTTTCACACTGAAGCTTTCTTT.

The sample holds many counts of this clone. The chain is built from TRBV2 and TRBJ2-2; the D is unclear. Per the germline V gene, CDR1 is SNHLY and CDR2 is FYNNEI. The CDR3 is made up of 15 amino acids. The ends were cut back, 4 bases at V and 1 base at J, with 10 bases in the middle. CDR3 in amino acids: CASSGGGLNTGELFF. The CDR3 DNA sequence: TGTGCCAGCAGTGGAGGCGGATTGAACACCGGGGAGCTGTTTTTT.

This clone was detected ten times or more. The genes are TRBV6-1 and TRBJ2-1, with 8 bases lining up with TRBD1. Germline V lookup: CDR1 MNHNS, CDR2 SASEGT. Trimming took 7 bases from V and 0 from J; bases not matched to a gene: 5. The CDR3 has 15 residues. The CDR3 here is CASKRTGSSYNEQFF. The CDR3 DNA sequence: TGTGCCAGCAAAAGGACAGGGAGCTCCTACAATGAGCAGTTCTTC.

This clone was observed a few times. The rearrangement uses TRBV12-3 or TRBV12-4 and TRBJ2-5; TRBD2 agrees at 10 bases. The CDR3 length is 14 residues. With V trimmed by 8 bases and J by 5 bases, 8 bases remained unmatched. The CDR3 DNA sequence: TGTGCCAGCTGTAGCGGGGGGAATTCGGAGACCCAGTACTTC. It codes for CASCSGGNSETQYF.

The rearrangement links TRBV5-1 to TRBJ2-3; 7 bases match TRBD1. The CDR3 sequence is 15 residues long. V shed 3 bases and J 1 base; nucleotides not matched to a gene: 5. Germline CDR1 SGHRS, CDR2 YFSETQ. The CDR3 loop reads CASSSPGQRTDTQYF. CDR3 DNA: TGCGCCAGCAGCTCCCCGGGACAGCGCACAGATACGCAGTATTTT.

This clone was recorded a few times. This sequence joins TRBV4-2 and TRBJ2-7, with 9 nucleotides matching TRBD1. V was clipped by 0 bases and J by 3 bases; unmatched bases: 9. This CDR3 has 17 amino acids. The germline CDR1 and CDR2 sequences are LGHNA and YNFKEQ. CDR3 DNA sequence: TGTGCCAGCAGCCAAGACGCAGGACAGGGGATTCACTACGAGCAGTACTTC. Residues: CASSQDAGQGIHYEQYF.

This clone was detected ten times or more. The rearrangement joins TRBV9 to TRBJ1-1, with TRBD1 as a possible D gene (6 bases). The CDR3 runs to 14 residues. The germline V and J ends were trimmed by 0 bases and 4 bases, with 10 bases remaining between them. The germline V gene encodes CDR1 SGDLS and CDR2 YYNGEE. CDR3 protein: CASSVGGGLTEAFF. Here the CDR3 DNA reads TGTGCCAGCAGCGTAGGTGGGGGCCTCACTGAAGCTTTCTTT. The full variable domain, its missing parts supplied by reference TRBV9 and TRBJ1-1, is DSGVTQTPKHLITATGQRVTLRCSPRSGDLSVYWYQQSLDQGLQFLIQYYNGEERAKGNILERFSAQQFPDLHSELNLSSLELGDSALYFCASSVGGGLTEAFFGQGTRLTVV.

This clone came up many times. The rearrangement uses TRBV9 and TRBJ2-1; TRBD2 matches at 8 bases. With 3 bases clipped from V and 5 bases from J, the junction kept 10 bases outside the gene matches. The V gene's germline CDR1 is SGDLS and CDR2 YYNGEE. This CDR3 contains 16 residues. The CDR3 DNA sequence: TGTGCCAGCAGCGCTATCGTAGCGGGGCGGGACAATGAGCAGTTCTTC. Residues: CASSAIVAGRDNEQFF.

This clone was found many times. The CDR3 here is CASSSTDRGNNSPLHF. CDR3 DNA sequence: TGCGCCAGCAGCTCAACGGACAGGGGGAATAATTCACCCCTCCACTTT. V and J are TRBV5-1 and TRBJ1-6; 10 nucleotides line up with TRBD1. Unmatched junction bases numbered 5, after V lost 3 bases and J lost 5 bases. CDR3 length: 16 amino acids. In germline, CDR1 is SGHRS, CDR2 YFSETQ.

Many counts were recorded for this clone. This rearrangement joins TRBV24-1 to TRBJ2-3; 9 bases are shared with TRBD1. CDR3 length: 17 residues. V was pared by 6 bases and J by 6 bases, with 15 bases of the junction left unmatched. CDR1 is KGHDR, CDR2 SFDVKD, per germline. This CDR3 is CATSPNRAGTGRDTQYF. CDR3 nucleotide sequence: TGTGCCACCAGTCCCAATAGGGCCGGGACAGGGAGGGATACGCAGTATTTT.

This clone was counted many times. The chain uses TRBV6-2 or TRBV6-3 and TRBJ2-1; weak D call: TRBD2 (7 bases). V lost 4 bases to trimming and J lost 3 bases, with 16 bases between them. The CDR3 loop spans 16 amino acids. The germline V gene encodes CDR1 MNHEY and CDR2 SVGEGT. As DNA, the CDR3 is TGTGCCAGCAGTTCTGCCGGCGGGGGCAGCTACAATGAGCAGTTCTTC. Its translation: CASSSAGGGSYNEQFF.

This clone was recorded a few times. This chain joins TRBV25-1 and TRBJ2-3, with 11 bases identical to TRBD2. The J segment lost 6 bases and the V segment lost 7 bases, leaving 6 bases of the junction unmatched. This CDR3 has 14 amino acids. The germline CDR1 and CDR2 sequences are MGHDK and SYGVNS. The DNA of the CDR3 is TGTGCCAGCACCCTAGCGGGGGGTAGGGATACGCAGTATTTT. Its protein product is CASTLAGGRDTQYF.

In its sample, this clone was seen many times. The chain combines TRBV7-9 with TRBJ1-4; weak D call: TRBD1 (5 bases). With 5 bases removed from V and 0 bases from J, the gap between germline ends came to 13 bases. Germline V gene sequence: CDR1 SEHNR, CDR2 FQNEAQ (reference sequence). The CDR3 runs to 16 residues. DNA for the CDR3: TGTGCCAGCAGCACCGACAGCGCCGCAACTAATGAAAAACTGTTTTTT. Amino acid sequence: CASSTDSAATNEKLFF.

The rearrangement links TRBV7-8 to TRBJ2-2, with a tentative D call TRBD2 (5 bases). The germline V gene encodes CDR1 SGHVS and CDR2 FQNEAQ. Trimming took 1 base from V and 0 from J, leaving 12 bases between them. The CDR3 is 17 residues long. In DNA, the CDR3 is TGTGCCAGCAGCTTAGTACTCGAGCGGACGAACACCGGGGAGCTGTTTTTT. It yields the protein CASSLVLERTNTGELFF.

This clone has ten or more counts. This chain connects TRBV6-1 to TRBJ1-1; D perhaps matches TRBD1 (5 bases). V lost 5 bases, J lost 2 bases, and 9 bases lay in between. The CDR3 is 13 residues long. Germline V gene sequence: CDR1 MNHNS, CDR2 SASEGT. The CDR3 DNA reads as TGTGCCAGCAGTAGACAGACCAACACTGAAGCTTTCTTT. It is translated as CASSRQTNTEAFF.

This clone occurred many times. The rearrangement uses TRBV18 and TRBJ2-1; maybe TRBD1 (6 bases). The CDR3 is 12 amino acids. Germline V lookup: CDR1 KGHSH, CDR2 LQKENI. V gave up 4 bases and J gave up 6 bases, with 7 bases separating them. This CDR3 reads CASSQTGNEQFF. DNA for the CDR3: TGTGCCAGCTCACAGACAGGCAATGAGCAGTTCTTC.

This clone was detected ten times or more. The V gene is TRBV6-5, the J gene TRBJ1-2; D gene unclear. The CDR3 is 13 amino acids. Germline lookup yields CDR1 MNHEY and CDR2 SVGAGI. V lost 5 bases, J lost 8 bases, and 15 bases lay in between. The chain's CDR3 is CASSGGGLYGYTF. The CDR3 DNA reads as TGTGCCAGCAGTGGAGGAGGGCTTTACGGCTACACCTTC.

This clone has just a few counts. The rearrangement links TRBV5-1 to TRBJ1-5; 7 nucleotides match TRBD1. The ends lost 0 bases at V and 4 bases at J; junction bases unmatched: 1. Germline CDR1 and CDR2: SGHRS and YFSETQ. The CDR3 has 14 residues. This chain's CDR3 is CASSLGDRNQPQHF. The CDR3 DNA sequence: TGCGCCAGCAGCTTGGGGGACAGAAATCAGCCCCAGCATTTT.

This clone occurred a few times. This rearrangement joins TRBV6-5 to TRBJ2-5; 11 nucleotides match TRBD2. Looked up from germline, CDR1 is MNHEY and CDR2 is SVGAGI. The trim removed 2 bases at V and 5 bases at J, leaving 4 bases unmatched. The CDR3 extends over 15 amino acids. The CDR3 loop reads CASSYGLAGWETQYF. DNA for the CDR3: TGTGCCAGCAGTTACGGACTAGCGGGCTGGGAGACCCAGTACTTC.

The rearrangement links TRBV4-1 to TRBJ1-2, with D tentatively TRBD1 (6 bases). The germline gives CDR1 MGHRA, CDR2 YSYEKL. Trimming stripped 1 base from V and 8 bases from J, with 14 bases between. There are 14 residues in the CDR3. CDR3 in amino acids: CASSQGRGQTGYTF. The CDR3 nucleotides read TGCGCCAGCAGCCAAGGAAGGGGACAAACCGGCTACACCTTC.

This clone was counted at least ten times. V and J are TRBV7-3 and TRBJ1-1; TRBD1 matches at 8 bases. Trimming removed 4 bases from V and 2 bases from J; junction bases left unmatched: 3. Germline CDR1 and CDR2: SGHTA and FQGTGA. The CDR3 loop spans 14 amino acids. CDR3 region: CASSSSGGNTEAFF. CDR3 DNA sequence: TGTGCCAGCAGCTCCTCAGGGGGCAACACTGAAGCTTTCTTT. Together with reference TRBV7-3 and TRBJ1-1, the CDR3 gives the full variable domain: GAGVSQTPSNKVTEKGKYVELRCDPISGHTALYWYRQSLGQGPEFLIYFQGTGAADDSGLPNDRFFAVRPEGSVSTLKIQRTERGDSAVYLCASSSSGGNTEAFFGQGTRLTVV.

This clone was seen ten or more times. V usage is TRBV5-8 and J usage is TRBJ2-7; TRBD1 matches 8 bases. V shed 4 bases, J shed 6 bases, and the junction held 6 bases outside the gene matches. From germline, CDR1 is SGHTS and CDR2 YDEGEE. The CDR3 consists of 13 residues. CDR3 coding DNA: TGTGCCAGCAGCCCCGGACAGGGAGGCGAGCAGTACTTC. Translation gives CASSPGQGGEQYF.

The chain recombines TRBV12-3 or TRBV12-4 with TRBJ1-5; TRBD1 matches at 10 bases. With 1 base clipped from V and 6 bases from J, the junction kept 3 bases outside the gene matches. The CDR3 loop spans 15 amino acids. CDR3 protein: CASSLGTGGSQPQHF. Written as DNA, the CDR3 is TGTGCCAGCAGTTTAGGGACAGGGGGTTCTCAGCCCCAGCATTTT.

This clone has at least ten counts. This chain uses TRBV10-3 with TRBJ1-4, with TRBD1 as a possible D gene (6 bases). The CDR3 has 14 residues. CDR1 and CDR2 from the germline V gene are ENHRY and SYGVKD. Trimming left V 6 bases short and J 8 bases short, with 16 bases between. CDR3 sequence: CAIRATGTNEKLFF. DNA of the CDR3: TGTGCCATCAGAGCCACAGGGACCAACGAAAAACTGTTTTTT.

The sample holds many counts of this clone. V and J are TRBV7-9 and TRBJ1-1; D call uncertain. CDR1 and CDR2 (germline): SEHNR, FQNEAQ (reference sequence). V lost 2 bases to trimming and J lost 3 bases, with 10 bases between them. The CDR3 sequence is 14 residues long. The CDR3 sequence: CASSLTESDTEAFF. DNA for the CDR3: TGTGCCAGCAGCTTAACAGAATCGGACACTGAAGCTTTCTTT.